This T cell receptor beta chain comes out of a study of cytotoxic CD8 clonotypes in ibrutinib-treated CLL (dated by TCRdb to the early 2020s). In the study overall: The cohort included roughly 15 treatment-naive and around 10 relapsed/refractory patients; about 18 were IGHV unmutated. Partial responses were observed in around 25 patients and complete responses in 2; after a median follow-up of around 64 months, remission was maintained in approximately 14 patients and progression was observed in approximately 12. The response samples were drawn at a median of approximately 11 months into treatment, with a range of about 6 to 40 months. On average, each sample yielded about 250,000 productive templates and 94,082 productive rearrangements. Longitudinal samples were obtainable from about 30% of the roughly 90 participants in the trial. Cryopreserved peripheral blood mononuclear cells were collected before treatment, at response, and at either disease progression or sustained remission. Paper-wide results and their limitations: At ibrutinib response clonality went up, during sustained remission it held steady, and at progression it dropped back toward baseline. Baseline clonality was found to be higher than that of age-matched healthy donors and was strongly correlated with circulating CD8+ T-cell counts. Public clonotypes were found to be uncommon and were observed to contract or remain stable during treatment; the increase in clonality was shown to reflect expansion of private clonotypes at ibrutinib response. Lymph node repertoires were not examined, and the timing of sampling was not matched between patients in sustained remission and those whose disease progressed.

V has 5 bases trimmed and J has 7 bases trimmed; junction bases matching no gene number 10. CDR1 and CDR2, looked up from the germline V gene, are MNHNS and SASEGT. Including the terminal cysteine and phenylalanine, the CDR3 comprises 15 residues. The only DNA kept is the CDR3, 45 bases in frame from the first base. The table lists this clone with a count of one. Its binding antigen is unknown. It has no much larger one-base neighbor in the sample; base qualities were not kept. The goal of deep resolution MiSeq sequencing was a depth between 1 in 1 million and 1 in 200,000 T cells, and coverage averaged 10x per clonotype. The immunoSEQ hsTCRB Kit was used to generate the TCR beta libraries. The study's own analysis went as follows. Data were analyzed with ImmunoSEQ Data Assistant and ImmunoSEQ Analyzer, with V, D and J genes assigned per IMGT definitions. Clonality, which ranges from 0 to 1, was calculated by subtracting the normalized Shannon entropy of productive rearrangement frequencies from one. Only overrepresented clonotypes making up at least 0.05% of each patient's repertoire were included in the public clonotype analysis. Repertoires from some twelve age-matched healthy donors in immuneACCESS were used as clonality controls. TCRdb carries this immuneACCESS record with in-frame sequences only. Its versions omit some clonotypes, under half of them owing to an unresolved V gene in the studies checked, with the rest unexplained. D and trimming were read from the DNA, whereas the V and J calls and clone size are those reported in that table. In this sample the table shows about 16,000 clones, 65% to 70% of which occur a single time. Under 20% of the sample is held by the ten biggest clonotypes.

Roughly 2.2 micrograms of genomic DNA were extracted from cryopreserved PBMCs for TCR beta library preparation. Longitudinal blood samples from CLL patients on ibrutinib monotherapy underwent high-throughput TCR beta sequencing. The patients took part in an open-label, single-center phase 2 trial of ibrutinib monotherapy. The specimen comprised PBMCs, sampled before ibrutinib treatment. The origin of this receptor is a human donor with chronic lymphocytic leukemia. The rearrangement joined TRBV6-1 to TRBJ2-2; TRBD2 agrees with 7 junctional bases. The DNA sequence follows: TGTGCCAGCAGTTGGAGCGGGGTTGTCAACGGGGAGCTGTTTTTT. The resulting protein is CASSWSGVVNGELFF.